This TCR beta chain came from a study of blood T cells in healthy people across ages. The study, taken as a whole, reports: Roughly linearly, TCR beta diversity per million T cells fell as age increased. Possibly confounding the expanded clonotype changes was the fact that donor CMV status was unknown.

PBMCs, at least 6 million per sample, were isolated. This clonotype was counted only a few times. What it binds is unknown. A second roughly 6 to 12 cycle PCR used barcoded and J-beta primers. At least 2.5 million CDR3-containing paired-end reads were obtained per sample. Using its own MiXCR run on the 5' RACE reads, TCRdb lists one record per CDR3 protein. Of about 1.1 million distinct CDR3 sequences listed, more than 30% were seen once; the top ten hold roughly 13%. Germline V gene data show CDR1 as MNHEY and CDR2 as SMNVEV (reference sequence). The CDR3 extends over 14 amino acids. Trimming cost V 4 bases and J 5 bases; bases outside gene matches: 5.

The chain joins TRBV27 to TRBJ2-4; 7 bases fit TRBD1. The sample comprised blood. The sequence came from a man younger than 35 in good health. The CDR3 DNA reads TGTGCCAGCAGTTCCCGGGACAGCCAAAACATTCAGTACTTC. Translation: CASSSRDSQNIQYF.